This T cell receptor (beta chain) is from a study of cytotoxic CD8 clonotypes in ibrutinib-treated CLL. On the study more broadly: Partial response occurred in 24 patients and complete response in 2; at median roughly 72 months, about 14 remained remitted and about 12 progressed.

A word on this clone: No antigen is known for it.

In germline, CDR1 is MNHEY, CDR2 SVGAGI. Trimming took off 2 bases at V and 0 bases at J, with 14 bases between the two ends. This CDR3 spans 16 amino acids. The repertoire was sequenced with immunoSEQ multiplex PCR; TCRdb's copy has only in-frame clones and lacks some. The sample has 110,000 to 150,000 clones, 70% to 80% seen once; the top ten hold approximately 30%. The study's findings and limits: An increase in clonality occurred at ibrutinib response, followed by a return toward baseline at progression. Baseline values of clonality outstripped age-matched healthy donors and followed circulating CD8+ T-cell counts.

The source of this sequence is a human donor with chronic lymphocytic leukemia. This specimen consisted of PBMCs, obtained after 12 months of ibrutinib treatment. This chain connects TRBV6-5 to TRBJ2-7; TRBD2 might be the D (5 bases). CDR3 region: CASSYPRARSSYEQYF. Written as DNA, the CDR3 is TGTGCCAGCAGTTACCCGAGGGCCCGAAGCTCCTACGAGCAGTACTTC.